The next 28 T cell receptor beta chains were all read from a single sample in a study of blood T cell repertoires in COVID-19. Here immunoSEQ multiplex PCR was the method, and the copy in TCRdb shows in-frame clones only, minus some. The repertoire holds a few hundred thousand clones, with around 75% as singletons. The sequenced sample was peripheral blood. The source is a human donor in a cohort sampled during active COVID-19.

Regarding this clone: This CDR3 is also generated by other DNA sequences in the sample. The chain employs TRBV5-1 and TRBJ2-7, with no clear D. Germline lookup yields CDR1 SGHRS and CDR2 YFSETQ. The CDR3 consists of 12 residues. Trimming pared 2 bases from V and 3 bases from J, leaving 6 bases between. The chain's CDR3 is CASSLQDYEQYF. The DNA for the CDR3 is TGCGCCAGCAGCTTACAAGACTACGAGCAGTACTTC.

The chain recombines TRBV10-3 with TRBJ2-1; 10 bases are a match to TRBD2. The CDR3 runs to 16 residues. The ends lost 2 bases at V and 5 bases at J; junction bases unmatched: 6. CDR1 is ENHRY, CDR2 SYGVKD, per germline. The CDR3 DNA reads as TGTGCCATCAGTGAGAAATGGACTAGCGGAGACAATGAGCAGTTCTTC. It specifies CAISEKWTSGDNEQFF.

The rearrangement links TRBV11-1 to TRBJ2-7, with unresolved D. This CDR3 has 14 residues. The V end was cut by 4 bases, the J end by 3 bases, with 13 bases between. Germline V CDR1 and CDR2: SGHAT, FQDESV (reference sequence). The CDR3 protein is CASSSRLRNYEQYF. The CDR3 nucleotides are TGTGCCAGCAGCTCCAGACTCAGAAACTACGAGCAGTACTTC.

As DNA, the CDR3 is TGTGCCAGCAGTGCCCCTGATCGGGGGGCGCGGGAGACCCAGTACTTC. It specifies CASSAPDRGARETQYF. The V and J genes are TRBV6-1 and TRBJ2-5; D may be TRBD2 (7 bases). Trimming took 4 bases from V and 5 from J, leaving 20 bases between them. The V gene's germline CDR1 is MNHNS and CDR2 SASEGT. The length of the CDR3 is 16 residues.

This clone was counted between two and nine times. J is TRBJ1-6 and V is TRBV28; 7 bases are shared with TRBD1. J was trimmed by 7 bases and V by 5 bases; bases with no gene match: 11. CDR1 is MDHEN, CDR2 SYDVKM, per germline. The CDR3 consists of 16 residues. Here the CDR3 reads CASSLSRQGSNSPLHF. CDR3 sequence (DNA): TGTGCCAGCAGTCTCTCCCGACAGGGTAGCAATTCACCCCTCCACTTT.

J is TRBJ2-7 and V is TRBV6-5, with D perhaps matching TRBD1 (5 bases). The germline V gene has CDR1 MNHEY and CDR2 SVGAGI. CDR3 size: 14 residues. V dropped 2 bases and J dropped 5 bases, with 13 bases sitting between them. The CDR3 DNA follows: TGTGCCAGCAGTTACGGGCGTAGGGGCCACGAGCAGTACTTC. Translation gives CASSYGRRGHEQYF.

The chain uses TRBV10-3 and TRBJ1-3; the match to TRBD1 covers 8 bases. With 0 bases clipped from V and 2 bases from J, the junction kept 3 bases outside the gene matches. The length of the CDR3 is 16 residues. The germline CDR1 and CDR2 sequences are ENHRY and SYGVKD. CDR3 sequence: CAISESPTGAGNTIYF. The CDR3 DNA reads as TGTGCCATCAGTGAGTCGCCGACAGGGGCTGGAAACACCATATATTTT.

The CDR3 coding sequence is TGTGCCAGCAGCCCCGGACTAGCGTTTCGCTACGAGCAGTACTTC. Its protein is CASSPGLAFRYEQYF. The rearrangement links TRBV7-9 to TRBJ2-7; 9 bases match TRBD2. V lost 5 bases and J lost 3; bases outside the gene matches: 8. CDR3 length equals 15 residues. Germline CDR1 reads SEHNR; CDR2 reads FQNEAQ (reference sequence). Full variable domain (remainder filled in from reference TRBV7-9 and TRBJ2-7): DTGVSQNPRHKITKRGQNVTFRCDPISEHNRLYWYRQTLGQGPEFLTYFQNEAQLEKSRLLSDRFSAERPKGSFSTLEIQRTEQGDSAMYLCASSPGLAFRYEQYFGPGTRLTVT.

The genes are TRBV27 and TRBJ1-6; 8 positions match TRBD1. The CDR3 is made up of 16 amino acids. The germline V gene encodes CDR1 MNHEY and CDR2 SMNVEV (reference sequence). V lost 2 bases and J lost 4; bases outside the gene matches: 4. CDR3 DNA sequence: TGTGCCAGCAGTTTAGCCGGACAGGGTTATAATTCACCCCTCCACTTT. Amino acids: CASSLAGQGYNSPLHF.

On this clone itself: One junction end disagrees with the germline gene, perhaps due to a read error. J is TRBJ1-2 and V is TRBV6-2 or TRBV6-3; 9 positions agree with TRBD1. Germline CDR1 MNHEY, CDR2 SVGEGT. This CDR3 has 15 amino acids. CDR3 amino acids: CASNYPGQGTGGYTF. The CDR3 coding sequence is TGTGCCAGCAATTACCCGGGACAGGGAACGGGAGGCTACACCTTC.

The V and J genes are TRBV3-1 (or the pseudogene TRBV3-2) and TRBJ1-4, with 9 bases lining up with TRBD1. The CDR3 loop spans 17 amino acids. Trimming removed 0 bases from V and 7 bases from J; junction bases left unmatched: 9. Germline V gives CDR1 LGHDT, CDR2 YNNKEL (reference sequence). The DNA for the CDR3 is TGTGCCAGCAGCCAAGAGGTTGGGGACAGGGAAGCTGAAAAACTGTTTTTT. Translated: CASSQEVGDREAEKLFF.

CDR3 DNA: TGTGCCAGTAGTATCCTAGCGGGAGCCGTGGAGACCCAGTACTTC. Protein sequence: CASSILAGAVETQYF. The chain links TRBV19 to TRBJ2-5; 10 bases line up with TRBD2. The length of the CDR3 is 15 residues. Germline values: CDR1 LNHDA, CDR2 SQIVND (reference sequence). Trimming removed 3 bases from V and 5 bases from J; junction bases left unmatched: 6.

CDR3 coding DNA: TGCGCCAGCACTACAACCGGGACAGGGGGCACTGGGGCCAACGTCCTGACTTTC. Protein product: CASTTTGTGGTGANVLTF. The chain couples TRBV5-1 to TRBJ2-6; TRBD1 aligns across 12 bases. Looked up from germline, CDR1 is SGHRS and CDR2 is YFSETQ. There are 18 residues in the CDR3. V dropped 6 bases and J dropped 2; count of bases not matched to a gene: 9. Supplemented by reference TRBV5-1 and TRBJ2-6, the full variable domain reads KAGVTQTPRYLIKTRGQQVTLSCSPISGHRSVSWYQQTPGQGLQFLFEYFSETQRNKGNFPGRFSGRQFSNSRSEMNVSTLELGDSALYLCASTTTGTGGTGANVLTFGAGSRLTVL.

The rearrangement links TRBV5-8 to TRBJ2-4, with TRBD1 as a possible D gene (6 bases). Germline lookup yields CDR1 SGHTS and CDR2 YDEGEE. The CDR3 is 15 residues long. Trimming took 0 bases from V and 7 from J, leaving 14 bases between them. In DNA form, the CDR3 reads TGTGCCAGCAGCTTGGTGACAAACAGGGCGAACATTCAGTACTTC. Its protein is CASSLVTNRANIQYF.

This sequence joins TRBV4-2 and TRBJ2-7; 7 bases are shared with TRBD2. The CDR3 has 15 amino acids. The V and J ends lost 1 base and 4 bases, in that order; junction bases with no gene match: 7. The germline V gene encodes CDR1 LGHNA and CDR2 YNFKEQ. The CDR3 DNA sequence: TGTGCCAGCAGCCAAGGCCGCGGGGGAGTGTACGAGCAGTACTTC. It specifies CASSQGRGGVYEQYF.

V gene TRBV18 combines with J gene TRBJ2-1, with 7 positions matching TRBD2. J was trimmed by 10 bases and V by 2 bases; bases with no gene match: 8. Germline V gene lookup returns CDR1 KGHSH and CDR2 LQKENI. The CDR3 has 14 residues. For the CDR3, the DNA is TGTGCCAGCTCACCAAGGTGGGGACTATGGGAGCAGTTCTTC. Translation: CASSPRWGLWEQFF.

The rearrangement uses TRBV5-6 and TRBJ2-7, with 9 positions matching TRBD2. There are 14 residues in the CDR3. The germline gives CDR1 SGHDT, CDR2 YYEEEE. Unmatched junction bases numbered 1, after V lost 0 bases and J lost 3 bases. CDR3 protein: CASSLGTSVYEQYF. The CDR3 nucleotides read TGTGCCAGCAGCTTGGGGACTAGCGTCTACGAGCAGTACTTC.

This chain uses TRBV2 with TRBJ2-7; no clear D gene. V lost 2 bases and J lost 0, with 5 bases in between. The CDR3 has 13 amino acids. Germline V gene lookup returns CDR1 SNHLY and CDR2 FYNNEI. The CDR3 spells CASSENSSYEQYF. CDR3 sequence (DNA): TGTGCCAGCAGTGAAAACAGCTCCTACGAGCAGTACTTC.

This rearrangement joins TRBV6-5 to TRBJ2-7; 9 bases match TRBD2. Germline V gene lookup returns CDR1 MNHEY and CDR2 SVGAGI. The CDR3 extends over 15 amino acids. V lost 6 bases to trimming and J lost 5 bases; unmatched junction nucleotides: 11. The CDR3 nucleotides are TGTGCCAGCAGGATAGATAGCGGGAGATACAACGAGCAGTACTTC. This codes for CASRIDSGRYNEQYF.

This sequence joins TRBV11-2 and TRBJ2-7, with D tentatively TRBD2 (5 bases). Germline CDR1 reads SGHAT; CDR2 reads FQNNGV. Trimming shortened V by 5 bases and J by 0 bases, and 14 bases separated the two germline ends. This CDR3 spans 15 amino acids. The CDR3 reads CASSPARGFSYEQYF. The CDR3 DNA sequence: TGTGCCAGCAGCCCTGCACGGGGATTCTCCTACGAGCAGTACTTC.

Regarding this clone: The identical CDR3 is also encoded by other nucleotide sequences in the sample. The chain has TRBV19 and TRBJ1-1; possible D gene TRBD1, 6 bases. This CDR3 has 13 residues. From germline, CDR1 is LNHDA and CDR2 SQIVND (reference sequence). V lost 8 bases to trimming and J lost 0 bases, with 10 bases between them. CDR3 nucleotide sequence: TGTGCCAGTGGACAGAGCATGAACACTGAAGCTTTCTTT. Amino acids: CASGQSMNTEAFF.

The rearrangement joins TRBV7-2 to TRBJ1-1; D gene uncertain. The germline CDR1 and CDR2 sequences are SGHTA and FQGNSA. This CDR3 region has 14 residues. V was trimmed by 1 base and J by 1 base, leaving 7 bases between them. This CDR3 reads CASSLGTQNTEAFF. CDR3 DNA sequence: TGTGCCAGCAGCTTAGGAACACAGAACACTGAAGCTTTCTTT.

The chain employs TRBV6-4 and TRBJ2-2; TRBD2 aligns across 11 bases. The germline V gene has CDR1 MRHNA and CDR2 SNTAGT. J was trimmed by 0 bases and V by 2 bases; bases with no gene match: 8. The CDR3 runs 19 residues. CDR3: CASSDQASGRSPNTGELFF. The CDR3 nucleotides are TGTGCCAGCAGTGACCAGGCTAGCGGGAGGAGCCCGAACACCGGGGAGCTGTTTTTT.

The genes are TRBV24-1 and TRBJ2-1; 11 bases match TRBD2. The CDR3 consists of 16 residues. Unmatched junction bases numbered 6, after V lost 4 bases and J lost 5 bases. Per the germline V gene, CDR1 is KGHDR and CDR2 is SFDVKD. CDR3 protein: CATSETPGLADNEQFF. In nucleotides, the CDR3 is TGTGCCACCAGTGAGACACCGGGACTAGCGGACAATGAGCAGTTCTTC.

DNA of the CDR3: TGTGCCACTACGAGTTTGCATTGGCCCCAGCATTTT. Protein product: CATTSLHWPQHF. V gene TRBV11-3 combines with J gene TRBJ1-5, with D unclear. Trimming shortened V by 10 bases and J by 9 bases, and 16 bases separated the two germline ends. CDR1 and CDR2 (germline): SGHNT, YENEEA. The CDR3 is made up of 12 amino acids.

This clone occurred once. The V and J genes are TRBV19 and TRBJ2-6; D is possibly TRBD1 (6 bases). Per germline, CDR1 LNHDA and CDR2 SQIVND (reference sequence). V lost 9 bases to trimming and J lost 0 bases, with 15 bases between them. The CDR3 extends over 16 amino acids. The CDR3 nucleotides read TGTGCCAGCGAGGGCAGGGGCCGCTCTGGGGCCAACGTCCTGACTTTC. This encodes CASEGRGRSGANVLTF.

CDR3: CASGLVPKGLAGANTGELFF. CDR3 sequence (DNA): TGTGCTAGTGGTTTGGTACCTAAGGGACTAGCGGGAGCGAACACCGGGGAGCTGTTTTTT. The chain has TRBV12-5 and TRBJ2-2; 14 bases align to TRBD2. J lost 0 bases, V lost 0 bases, and 6 bases had no gene match. Germline V lookup: CDR1 LGHNT, CDR2 FRNRAP. This CDR3 comprises 20 residues.

The CDR3 reads CASSGGTGNSPLHF. Written as DNA, the CDR3 is TGCGCCAGCAGCGGGGGGACAGGGAATTCACCCCTCCACTTT. The chain employs TRBV5-1 and TRBJ1-6, with TRBD1 identical over 9 bases. Germline CDR1 SGHRS, CDR2 YFSETQ. Trimming took 4 bases from V and 7 from J; bases not matched to a gene: 3. There are 14 residues in the CDR3.